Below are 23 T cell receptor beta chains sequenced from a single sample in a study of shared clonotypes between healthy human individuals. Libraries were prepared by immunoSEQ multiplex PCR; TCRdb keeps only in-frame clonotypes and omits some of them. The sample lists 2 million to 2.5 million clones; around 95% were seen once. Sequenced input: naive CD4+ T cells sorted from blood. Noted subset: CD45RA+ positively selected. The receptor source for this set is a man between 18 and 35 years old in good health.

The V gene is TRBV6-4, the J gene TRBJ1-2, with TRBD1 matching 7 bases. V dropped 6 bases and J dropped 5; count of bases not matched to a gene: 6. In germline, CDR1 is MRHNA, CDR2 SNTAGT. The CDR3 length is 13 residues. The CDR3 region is CASRTQGKYGYTF. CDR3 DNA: TGTGCCAGCAGGACACAGGGGAAATATGGCTACACCTTC.

CDR3 protein: CASSVGPVGTDTQYF. CDR3 bases: TGTGCCAGCAGCGTAGGCCCCGTAGGCACAGATACGCAGTATTTT. This chain joins TRBV9 and TRBJ2-3, with unresolved D. The CDR3 loop spans 15 amino acids. Between the trimmed V and J ends, which lost 0 bases and 1 base, there was a span of 9 bases. Germline V gene data show CDR1 as SGDLS and CDR2 as YYNGEE.

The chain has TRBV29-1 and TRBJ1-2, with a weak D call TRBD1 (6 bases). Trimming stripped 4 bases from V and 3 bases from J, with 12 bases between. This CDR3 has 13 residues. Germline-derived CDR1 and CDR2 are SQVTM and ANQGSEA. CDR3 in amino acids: CSVGTDSYYGYTF. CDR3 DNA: TGCAGCGTTGGTACGGACAGCTACTATGGCTACACCTTC.

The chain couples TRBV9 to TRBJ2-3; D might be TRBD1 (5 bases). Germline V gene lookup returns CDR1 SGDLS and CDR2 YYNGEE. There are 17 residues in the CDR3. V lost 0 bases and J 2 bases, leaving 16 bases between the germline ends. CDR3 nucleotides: TGTGCCAGCAGCGTAGGGAGAACCGACAGAGACACAGATACGCAGTATTTT. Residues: CASSVGRTDRDTDTQYF.

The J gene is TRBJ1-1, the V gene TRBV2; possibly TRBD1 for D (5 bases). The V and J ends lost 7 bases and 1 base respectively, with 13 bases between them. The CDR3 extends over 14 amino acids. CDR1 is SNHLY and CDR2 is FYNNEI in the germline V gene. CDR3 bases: TGTGCCAGCAAAATTCGGGGGGGGAACACTGAAGCTTTCTTT. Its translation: CASKIRGGNTEAFF. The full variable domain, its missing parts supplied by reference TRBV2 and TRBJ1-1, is EPEVTQTPSHQVTQMGQEVILRCVPISNHLYFYWYRQILGQKVEFLVSFYNNEISEKSEIFDDQFSVERPDGSNFTLKIRSTKLEDSAMYFCASKIRGGNTEAFFGQGTRLTVV.

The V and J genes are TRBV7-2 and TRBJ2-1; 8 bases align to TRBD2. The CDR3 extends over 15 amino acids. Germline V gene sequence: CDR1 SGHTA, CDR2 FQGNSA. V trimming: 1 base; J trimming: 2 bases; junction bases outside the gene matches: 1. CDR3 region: CASSLEGLAYNEQFF. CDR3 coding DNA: TGTGCCAGCAGCTTAGAGGGACTAGCCTACAATGAGCAGTTCTTC.

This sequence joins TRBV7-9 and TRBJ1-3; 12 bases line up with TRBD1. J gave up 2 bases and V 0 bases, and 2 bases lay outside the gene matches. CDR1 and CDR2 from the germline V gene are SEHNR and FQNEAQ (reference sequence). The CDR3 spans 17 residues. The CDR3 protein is CASSLAGQGAAGNTIYF. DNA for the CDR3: TGTGCCAGCAGCTTAGCGGGACAGGGGGCGGCTGGAAACACCATATATTTT.

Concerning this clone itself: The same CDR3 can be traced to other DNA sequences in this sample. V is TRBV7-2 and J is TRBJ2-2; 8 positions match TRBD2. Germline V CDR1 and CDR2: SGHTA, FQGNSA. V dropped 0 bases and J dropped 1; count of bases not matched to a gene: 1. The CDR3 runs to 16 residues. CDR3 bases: TGTGCCAGCAGCTTAGCCGGGAGGGGGAACACCGGGGAGCTGTTTTTT. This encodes CASSLAGRGNTGELFF.

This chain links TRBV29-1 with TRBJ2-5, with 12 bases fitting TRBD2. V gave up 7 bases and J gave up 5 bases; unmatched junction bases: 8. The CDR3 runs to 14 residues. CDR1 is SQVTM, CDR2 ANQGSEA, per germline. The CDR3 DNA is TGCAGCGCCCAACCAGGGACTAGCGGGGAGACCCAGTACTTC. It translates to CSAQPGTSGETQYF.

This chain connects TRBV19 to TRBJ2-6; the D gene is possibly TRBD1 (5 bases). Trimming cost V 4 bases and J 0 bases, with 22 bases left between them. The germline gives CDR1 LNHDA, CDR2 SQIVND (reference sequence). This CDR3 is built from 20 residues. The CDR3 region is CASSKTPRQGLPSGANVLTF. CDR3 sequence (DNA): TGTGCCAGTAGTAAGACCCCGAGGCAGGGCCTCCCCTCTGGGGCCAACGTCCTGACTTTC. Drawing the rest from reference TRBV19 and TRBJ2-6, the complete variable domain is DGGITQSPKYLFRKEGQNVTLSCEQNLNHDAMYWYRQDPGQGLRLIYYSQIVNDFQKGDIAEGYSVSREKKESFPLTVTSAQKNPTAFYLCASSKTPRQGLPSGANVLTFGAGSRLTVL.

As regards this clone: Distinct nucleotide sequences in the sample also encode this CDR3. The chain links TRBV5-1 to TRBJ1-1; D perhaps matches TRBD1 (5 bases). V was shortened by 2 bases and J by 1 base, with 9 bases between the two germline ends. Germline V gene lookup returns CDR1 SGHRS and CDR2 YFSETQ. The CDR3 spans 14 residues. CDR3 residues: CASSLRGENTEAFF. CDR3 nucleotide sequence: TGCGCCAGCAGCTTACGGGGGGAGAACACTGAAGCTTTCTTT.

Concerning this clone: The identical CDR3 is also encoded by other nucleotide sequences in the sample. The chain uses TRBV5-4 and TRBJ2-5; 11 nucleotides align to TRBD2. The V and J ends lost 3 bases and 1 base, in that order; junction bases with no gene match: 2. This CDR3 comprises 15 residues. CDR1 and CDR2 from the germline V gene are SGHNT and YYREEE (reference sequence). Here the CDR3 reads CASSSTSGTQETQYF. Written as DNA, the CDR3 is TGTGCCAGCAGCTCGACTAGCGGGACCCAAGAGACCCAGTACTTC.

The CDR3 loop reads CASSSAGPTDTQYF. The CDR3 DNA reads as TGCGCCAGCAGTTCGGCTGGACCCACAGATACGCAGTATTTT. The V and J genes are TRBV10-1 and TRBJ2-3; D uncertain. Per the germline V gene, CDR1 is WNHNN and CDR2 is SYGVQD (reference sequence). Between the trimmed V and J ends, which lost 5 bases and 2 bases, there was a span of 11 bases. The CDR3 contains 14 residues.

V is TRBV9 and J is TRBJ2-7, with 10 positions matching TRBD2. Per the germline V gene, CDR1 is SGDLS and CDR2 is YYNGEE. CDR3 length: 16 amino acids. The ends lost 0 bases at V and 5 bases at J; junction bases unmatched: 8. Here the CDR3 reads CASSVGVASGSHEQYF. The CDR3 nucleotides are TGTGCCAGCAGCGTAGGGGTGGCTAGCGGGAGTCACGAGCAGTACTTC.

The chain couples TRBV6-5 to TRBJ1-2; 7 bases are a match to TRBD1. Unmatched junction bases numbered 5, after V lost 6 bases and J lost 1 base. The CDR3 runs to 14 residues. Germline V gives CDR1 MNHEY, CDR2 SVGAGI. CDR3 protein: CASRGDSLNYGYTF. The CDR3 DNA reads TGTGCCAGCAGGGGGGACAGTCTTAACTATGGCTACACCTTC.

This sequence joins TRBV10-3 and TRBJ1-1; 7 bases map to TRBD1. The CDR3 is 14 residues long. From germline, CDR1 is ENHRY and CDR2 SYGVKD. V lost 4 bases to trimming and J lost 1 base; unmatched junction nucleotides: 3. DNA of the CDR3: TGTGCCATCAGTGGAAACAGGGGGAACACTGAAGCTTTCTTT. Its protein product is CAISGNRGNTEAFF.

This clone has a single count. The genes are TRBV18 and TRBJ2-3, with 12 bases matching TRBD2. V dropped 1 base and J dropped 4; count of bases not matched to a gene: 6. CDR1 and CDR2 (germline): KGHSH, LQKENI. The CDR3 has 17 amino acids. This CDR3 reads CASSPRRLAGGPDTQYF. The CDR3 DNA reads TGTGCCAGCTCACCACGACGTCTAGCGGGAGGGCCAGATACGCAGTATTTT.

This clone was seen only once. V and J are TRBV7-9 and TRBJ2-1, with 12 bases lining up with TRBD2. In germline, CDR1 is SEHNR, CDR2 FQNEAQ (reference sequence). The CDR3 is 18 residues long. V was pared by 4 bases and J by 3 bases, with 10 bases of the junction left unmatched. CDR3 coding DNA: TGTGCCAGCAGCTCTTTTCTCGGACTAGCGGGGTACTACAATGAGCAGTTCTTC. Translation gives CASSSFLGLAGYYNEQFF.

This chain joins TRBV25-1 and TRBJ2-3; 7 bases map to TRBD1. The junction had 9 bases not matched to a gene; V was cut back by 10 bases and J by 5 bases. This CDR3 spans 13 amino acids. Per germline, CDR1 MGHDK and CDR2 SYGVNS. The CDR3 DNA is TGTGCCACCTCGGAGACAGGGATAGATACGCAGTATTTT. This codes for CATSETGIDTQYF.

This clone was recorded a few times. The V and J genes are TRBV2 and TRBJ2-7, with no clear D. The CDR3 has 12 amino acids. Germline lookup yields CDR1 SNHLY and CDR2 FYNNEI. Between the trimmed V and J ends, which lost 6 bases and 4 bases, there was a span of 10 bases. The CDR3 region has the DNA TGTGCCAGCAGCATGGACGGGTACGAGCAGTACTTC. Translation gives CASSMDGYEQYF.

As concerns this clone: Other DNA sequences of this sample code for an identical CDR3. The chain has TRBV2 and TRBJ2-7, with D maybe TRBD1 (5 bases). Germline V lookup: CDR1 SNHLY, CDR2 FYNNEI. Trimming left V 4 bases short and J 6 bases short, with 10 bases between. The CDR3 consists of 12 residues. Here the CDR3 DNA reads TGTGCCAGCAGTGCTCAGGGCGGCGAGCAGTACTTC. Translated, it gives CASSAQGGEQYF.

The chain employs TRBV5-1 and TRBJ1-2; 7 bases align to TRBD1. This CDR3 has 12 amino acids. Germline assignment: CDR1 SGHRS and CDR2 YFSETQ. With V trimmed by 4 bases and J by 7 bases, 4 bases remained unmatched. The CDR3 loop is CASSPGTVGYTF. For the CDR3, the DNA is TGCGCCAGCAGCCCTGGGACAGTTGGCTACACCTTC.

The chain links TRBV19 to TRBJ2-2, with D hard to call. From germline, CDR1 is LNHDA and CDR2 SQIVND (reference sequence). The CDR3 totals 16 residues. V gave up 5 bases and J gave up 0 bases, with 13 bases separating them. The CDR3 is CASSRSAVANTGELFF. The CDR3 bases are TGTGCCAGTAGTCGAAGTGCAGTTGCGAACACCGGGGAGCTGTTTTTT.